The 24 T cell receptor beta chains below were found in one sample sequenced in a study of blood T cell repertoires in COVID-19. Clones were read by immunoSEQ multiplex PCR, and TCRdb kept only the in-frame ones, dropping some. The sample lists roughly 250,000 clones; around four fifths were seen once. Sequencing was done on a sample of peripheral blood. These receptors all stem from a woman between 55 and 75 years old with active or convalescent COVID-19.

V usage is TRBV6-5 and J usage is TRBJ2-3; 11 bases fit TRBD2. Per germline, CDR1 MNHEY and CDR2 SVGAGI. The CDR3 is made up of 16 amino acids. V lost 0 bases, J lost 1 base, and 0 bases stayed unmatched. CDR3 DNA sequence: TGTGCCAGCAGTTACTCGACTAGCGGGGGCACAGATACGCAGTATTTT. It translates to CASSYSTSGGTDTQYF.

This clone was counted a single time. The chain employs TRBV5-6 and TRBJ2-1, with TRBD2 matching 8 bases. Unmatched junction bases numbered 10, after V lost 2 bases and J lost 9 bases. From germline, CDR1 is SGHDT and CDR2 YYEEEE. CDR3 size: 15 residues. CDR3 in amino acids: CASSFLAASGGEQFF. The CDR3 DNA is TGTGCCAGCAGCTTCTTGGCAGCCAGCGGGGGTGAGCAGTTCTTC.

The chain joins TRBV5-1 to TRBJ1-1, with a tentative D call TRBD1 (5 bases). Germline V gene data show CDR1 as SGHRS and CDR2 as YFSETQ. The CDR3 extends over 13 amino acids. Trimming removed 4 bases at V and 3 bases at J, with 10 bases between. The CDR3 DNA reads TGCGCCAGCAGCGTGGGGGAGGACACTGAAGCTTTCTTT. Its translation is CASSVGEDTEAFF.

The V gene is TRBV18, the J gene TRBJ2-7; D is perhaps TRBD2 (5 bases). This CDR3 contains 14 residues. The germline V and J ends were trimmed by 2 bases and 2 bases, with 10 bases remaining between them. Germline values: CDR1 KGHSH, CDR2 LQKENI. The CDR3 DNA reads TGTGCCAGCTCACCAGGCGGGTGGACCTACGAGCAGTACTTC. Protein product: CASSPGGWTYEQYF.

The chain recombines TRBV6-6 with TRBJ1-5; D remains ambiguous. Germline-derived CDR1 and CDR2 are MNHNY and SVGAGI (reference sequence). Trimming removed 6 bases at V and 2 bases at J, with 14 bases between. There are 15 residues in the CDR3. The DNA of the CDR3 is TGTGCCAGCAGGTCGTTCGGGTGGGGCAATCAGCCCCAGCATTTT. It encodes CASRSFGWGNQPQHF.

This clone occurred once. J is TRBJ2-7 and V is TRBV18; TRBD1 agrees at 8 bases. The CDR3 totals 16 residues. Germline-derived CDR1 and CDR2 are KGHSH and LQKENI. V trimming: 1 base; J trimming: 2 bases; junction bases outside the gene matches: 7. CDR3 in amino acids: CASSPQGQGATYEQYF. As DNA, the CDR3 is TGTGCCAGCTCACCACAAGGGCAGGGGGCAACCTACGAGCAGTACTTC.

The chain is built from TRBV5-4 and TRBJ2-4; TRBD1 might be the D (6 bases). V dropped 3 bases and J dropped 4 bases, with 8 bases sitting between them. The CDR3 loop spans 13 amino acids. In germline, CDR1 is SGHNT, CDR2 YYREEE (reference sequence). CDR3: CASSSDRKNIQYF. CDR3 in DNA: TGTGCCAGCAGCTCGGACAGAAAAAACATTCAGTACTTC.

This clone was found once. CDR3 amino acids: CAISELGQGENGYTF. The CDR3 region has the DNA TGTGCCATCAGTGAGTTAGGACAGGGGGAGAATGGCTACACCTTC. The rearrangement links TRBV10-3 to TRBJ1-2; the match to TRBD1 covers 10 bases. Unmatched junction bases numbered 5, after V lost 1 base and J lost 6 bases. The germline CDR1 and CDR2 sequences are ENHRY and SYGVKD. The CDR3 runs to 15 residues.

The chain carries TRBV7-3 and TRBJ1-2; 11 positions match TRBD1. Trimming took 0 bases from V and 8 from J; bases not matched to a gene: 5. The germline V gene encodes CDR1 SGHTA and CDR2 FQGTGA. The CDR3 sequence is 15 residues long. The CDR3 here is CASSLTGQGAEGYTF. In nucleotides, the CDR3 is TGTGCCAGCAGCTTAACTGGACAGGGGGCAGAAGGCTACACCTTC.

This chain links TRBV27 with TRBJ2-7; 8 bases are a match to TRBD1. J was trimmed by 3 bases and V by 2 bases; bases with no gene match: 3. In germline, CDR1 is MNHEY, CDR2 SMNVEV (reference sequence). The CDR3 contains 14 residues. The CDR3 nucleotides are TGTGCCAGCAGTTTAGACAGGGGTGACTACGAGCAGTACTTC. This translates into CASSLDRGDYEQYF.

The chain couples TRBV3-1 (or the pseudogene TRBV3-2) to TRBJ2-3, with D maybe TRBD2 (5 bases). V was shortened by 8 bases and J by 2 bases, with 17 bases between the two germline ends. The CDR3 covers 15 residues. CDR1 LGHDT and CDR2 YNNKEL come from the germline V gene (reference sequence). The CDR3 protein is CASESRAGPTDTQYF. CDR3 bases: TGTGCCAGCGAGAGTCGTGCGGGCCCCACAGATACGCAGTATTTT.

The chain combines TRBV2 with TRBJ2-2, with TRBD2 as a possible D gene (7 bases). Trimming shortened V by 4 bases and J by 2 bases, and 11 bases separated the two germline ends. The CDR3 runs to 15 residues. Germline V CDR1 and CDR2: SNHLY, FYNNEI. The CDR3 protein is CASSAAGANTGELFF. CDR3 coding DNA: TGTGCCAGCAGTGCGGCGGGGGCAAACACCGGGGAGCTGTTTTTT.

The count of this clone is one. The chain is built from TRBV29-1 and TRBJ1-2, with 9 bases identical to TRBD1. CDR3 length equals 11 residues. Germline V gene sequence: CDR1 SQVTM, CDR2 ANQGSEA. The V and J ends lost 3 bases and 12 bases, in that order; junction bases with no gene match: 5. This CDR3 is CSVERGTGNTF. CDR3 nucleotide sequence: TGCAGCGTTGAGAGGGGGACAGGGAACACCTTC.

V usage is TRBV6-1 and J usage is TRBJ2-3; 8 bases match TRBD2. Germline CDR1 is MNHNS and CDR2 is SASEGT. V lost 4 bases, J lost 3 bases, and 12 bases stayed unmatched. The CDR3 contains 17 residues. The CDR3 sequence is CASSAPAGGGGTDTQYF. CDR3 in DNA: TGTGCCAGCAGTGCCCCGGCGGGGGGCGGGGGGACAGATACGCAGTATTTT.

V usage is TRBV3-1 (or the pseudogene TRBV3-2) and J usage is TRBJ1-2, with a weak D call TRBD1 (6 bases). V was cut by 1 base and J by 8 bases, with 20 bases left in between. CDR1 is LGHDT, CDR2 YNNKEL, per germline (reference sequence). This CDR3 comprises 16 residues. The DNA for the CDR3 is TGTGCCAGCAGCCAAGTCCTGGGGGCAGGGGCAAGCGGCTACACCTTC. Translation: CASSQVLGAGASGYTF.

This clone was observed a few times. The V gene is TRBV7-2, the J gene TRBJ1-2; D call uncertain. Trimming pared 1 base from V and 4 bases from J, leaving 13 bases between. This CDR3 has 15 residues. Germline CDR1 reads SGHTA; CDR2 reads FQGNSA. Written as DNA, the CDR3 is TGTGCCAGCAGCTTAGGGGCCGCCTCCGTCTATGGCTACACCTTC. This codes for CASSLGAASVYGYTF.

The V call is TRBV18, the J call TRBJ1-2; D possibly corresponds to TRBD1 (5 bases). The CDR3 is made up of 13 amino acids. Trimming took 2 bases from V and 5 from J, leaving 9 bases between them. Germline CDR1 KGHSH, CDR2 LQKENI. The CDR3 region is CASSPSRDYGYTF. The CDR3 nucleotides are TGTGCCAGCTCACCAAGCAGGGATTATGGCTACACCTTC.

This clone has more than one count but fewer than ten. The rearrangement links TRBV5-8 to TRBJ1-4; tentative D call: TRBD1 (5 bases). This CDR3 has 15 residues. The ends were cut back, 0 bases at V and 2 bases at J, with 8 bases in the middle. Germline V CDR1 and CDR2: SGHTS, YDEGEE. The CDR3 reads CASSLGGWTNEKLFF. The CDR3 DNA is TGTGCCAGCAGCTTGGGGGGCTGGACTAATGAAAAACTGTTTTTT.

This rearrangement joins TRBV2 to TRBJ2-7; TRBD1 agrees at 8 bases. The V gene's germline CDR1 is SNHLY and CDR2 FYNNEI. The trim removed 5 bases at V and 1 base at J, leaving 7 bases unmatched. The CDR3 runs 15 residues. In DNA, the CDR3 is TGTGCCAGCAGTCCGGGACAGGCGATTTCCTACGAGCAGTACTTC. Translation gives CASSPGQAISYEQYF.

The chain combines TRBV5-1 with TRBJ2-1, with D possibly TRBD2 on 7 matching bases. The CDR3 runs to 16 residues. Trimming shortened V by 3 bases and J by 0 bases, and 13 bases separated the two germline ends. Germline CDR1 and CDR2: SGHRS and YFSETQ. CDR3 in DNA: TGCGCCAGCAGCTGGGGGGGCGGGGGCTCCTACAATGAGCAGTTCTTC. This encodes CASSWGGGGSYNEQFF.

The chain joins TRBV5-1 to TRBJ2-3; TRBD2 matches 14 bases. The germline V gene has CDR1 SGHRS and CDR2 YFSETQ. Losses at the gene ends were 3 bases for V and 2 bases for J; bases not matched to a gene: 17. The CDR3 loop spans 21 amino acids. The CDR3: CASSSSRHRWTSGGTTDTQYF. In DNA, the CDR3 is TGCGCCAGCAGCTCTTCTCGACACAGGTGGACTAGCGGGGGGACCACAGATACGCAGTATTTT. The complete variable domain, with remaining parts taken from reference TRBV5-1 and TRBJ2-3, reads KAGVTQTPRYLIKTRGQQVTLSCSPISGHRSVSWYQQTPGQGLQFLFEYFSETQRNKGNFPGRFSGRQFSNSRSEMNVSTLELGDSALYLCASSSSRHRWTSGGTTDTQYFGPGTRLTVL.

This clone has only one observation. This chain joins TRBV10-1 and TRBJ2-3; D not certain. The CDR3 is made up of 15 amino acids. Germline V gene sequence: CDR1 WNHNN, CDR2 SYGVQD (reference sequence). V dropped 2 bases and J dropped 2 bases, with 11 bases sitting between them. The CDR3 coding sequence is TGCGCCAGCAGTGAGGCGGCGCACCTCACAGATACGCAGTATTTT. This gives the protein CASSEAAHLTDTQYF.

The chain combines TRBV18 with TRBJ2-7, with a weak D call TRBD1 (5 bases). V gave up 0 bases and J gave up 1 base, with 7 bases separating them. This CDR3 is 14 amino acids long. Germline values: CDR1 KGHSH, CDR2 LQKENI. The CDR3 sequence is CASSPPAGSYEQYF. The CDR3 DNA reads TGTGCCAGCTCACCACCGGCAGGGTCCTACGAGCAGTACTTC.

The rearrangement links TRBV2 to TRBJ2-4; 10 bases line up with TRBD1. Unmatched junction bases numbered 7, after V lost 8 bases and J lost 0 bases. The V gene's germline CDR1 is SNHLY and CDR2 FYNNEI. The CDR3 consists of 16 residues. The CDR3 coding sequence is TGTGCCAGCGACAGGGGGCTTACGGGAGCCAAAAACATTCAGTACTTC. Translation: CASDRGLTGAKNIQYF.